This passage covers 16 T cell receptor beta chains from one sample sequenced in a study of T cell responses to AZD1222 COVID-19 vaccine. Sequencing was performed with immunoSEQ multiplex PCR; in TCRdb, only in-frame clones are kept and a portion is missing. Among about 100,000 clones, around nine tenths were seen once, and the ten largest hold approximately 16%. Sequencing was performed on peripheral blood, taken on day 0 of AZD1222 vaccination. Receptors originate from an adult in good health.

The chain carries TRBV10-3 and TRBJ1-6; 8 nucleotides line up with TRBD1. V was clipped by 2 bases and J by 6 bases; unmatched bases: 9. The CDR3 runs 17 residues. The germline V gene has CDR1 ENHRY and CDR2 SYGVKD. The CDR3 sequence: CAISEPGQGGGNSPLHF. The CDR3 region has the DNA TGTGCCATCAGTGAGCCCGGACAGGGAGGGGGTAATTCACCCCTCCACTTT.

The chain combines TRBV5-8 with TRBJ2-5; TRBD1 is a possible D gene (5 bases). The CDR3 length is 15 residues. Per germline, CDR1 SGHTS and CDR2 YDEGEE. The V end was cut by 4 bases, the J end by 2 bases, with 15 bases between. CDR3 DNA: TGTGCCAGCAGCCGCCAGTTGGGGCGGCAAGAGACCCAGTACTTC. Translated: CASSRQLGRQETQYF.

The gene calls are TRBV21-1 and TRBJ2-7. TRBV21-1 is a pseudogene segment. This CDR3 contains 15 residues. This CDR3 is CASSKSPENSYEQYF. In DNA, the CDR3 is TGTGCCAGCAGCAAAAGTCCAGAGAACTCCTACGAGCAGTACTTC.

The chain couples TRBV6-6 to TRBJ1-4, with D possibly being TRBD1 (5 bases). The CDR3 is 14 residues long. Trimming removed 4 bases at V and 5 bases at J, with 11 bases between. In germline, CDR1 is MNHNY, CDR2 SVGAGI (reference sequence). The CDR3 loop reads CASSFRGTNEKLFF. CDR3 in DNA: TGTGCCAGCAGTTTTCGAGGGACGAATGAAAAACTGTTTTTT.

The chain uses TRBV4-1 and TRBJ2-7; D not certain. This CDR3 spans 13 amino acids. CDR1 MGHRA and CDR2 YSYEKL come from the germline V gene. Trimming cost V 1 base and J 3 bases, with 7 bases left between them. The CDR3 DNA is TGCGCCAGCAGCCAAGTACAGAACTACGAGCAGTACTTC. Translated, it gives CASSQVQNYEQYF.

This chain uses TRBV18 with TRBJ2-2, with D perhaps given as TRBD1 or TRBD2 (5 bases each). Germline V gives CDR1 KGHSH, CDR2 LQKENI. The length of the CDR3 is 14 residues. Between the trimmed V and J ends, which lost 3 bases and 9 bases, there was a span of 14 bases. The CDR3 is CASSPRNGDRELFF. The DNA for the CDR3 is TGTGCCAGCTCACCCCGAAACGGGGACCGGGAGCTGTTTTTT.

This chain uses TRBV9 with TRBJ2-5, with D perhaps TRBD1 or TRBD2 (6 bases each). The CDR3 totals 15 residues. Germline CDR1 is SGDLS and CDR2 is YYNGEE. Between the trimmed V and J ends, which lost 4 bases and 3 bases, there was a span of 16 bases. The CDR3 nucleotides are TGTGCCAGCAGCATAGGGGGGACAACTAAAGAGACCCAGTACTTC. Translated, it gives CASSIGGTTKETQYF.

The rearrangement joins TRBV5-1 to TRBJ1-6, with 7 nucleotides matching TRBD1. Unmatched junction bases numbered 9, after V lost 0 bases and J lost 9 bases. In germline, CDR1 is SGHRS, CDR2 YFSETQ. The CDR3 is 16 amino acids. The CDR3 DNA sequence: TGCGCCAGCAGCTTGGAACAGCCCAGGGGGAGTTCACCCCTCCACTTT. Protein: CASSLEQPRGSSPLHF.

The genes are TRBV28 and TRBJ2-7, with D maybe TRBD1 (5 bases). The CDR3 runs to 12 residues. V dropped 2 bases and J dropped 3 bases, with 5 bases sitting between them. CDR1 and CDR2 from the germline V gene are MDHEN and SYDVKM. The CDR3 DNA follows: TGTGCCAGCAGTTTACAGGGCTACGAGCAGTACTTC. It translates to CASSLQGYEQYF. The full variable domain, rest sourced from reference TRBV28 and TRBJ2-7, is DVKVTQSSRYLVKRTGEKVFLECVQDMDHENMFWYRQDPGLGLRLIYFSYDVKMKEKGDIPEGYSVSREKKERFSLILESASTNQTSMYLCASSLQGYEQYFGPGTRLTVT.

V usage is TRBV11-2 and J usage is TRBJ1-3, with unresolved D. Germline V gives CDR1 SGHAT, CDR2 FQNNGV. The CDR3 covers 17 residues. With 4 bases removed from V and 0 bases from J, the gap between germline ends came to 16 bases. CDR3 nucleotide sequence: TGTGCCAGCAGCTCCGCGCCGGATGCCAGCTCTGGAAACACCATATATTTT. Its protein is CASSSAPDASSGNTIYF.

The CDR3 nucleotides read TGTGCCTGGAGTGCCACAGGGGTGCGGGGAACTGAAGCTTTCTTT. This sequence encodes CAWSATGVRGTEAFF. The gene calls are TRBV30 and TRBJ1-1, with TRBD1 identical over 7 bases. The trim removed 1 base at V and 5 bases at J, leaving 10 bases unmatched. The CDR3 contains 15 residues. CDR1 and CDR2 (germline): GTSNPN, SVGIG (reference sequence).

The J gene is TRBJ1-1, the V gene TRBV5-1, with a weak D call TRBD1 (5 bases). Germline loops: CDR1 SGHRS, CDR2 YFSETQ. V lost 5 bases and J 0 bases, leaving 11 bases between the germline ends. CDR3 length: 14 residues. Here the CDR3 DNA reads TGCGCCAGCAGTCTCCAGGGCATGAACACTGAAGCTTTCTTT. Residues: CASSLQGMNTEAFF.

The chain combines TRBV5-1 with TRBJ2-7; D unclear. The CDR3 totals 16 residues. Trimming took 0 bases from V and 5 from J, leaving 18 bases between them. In germline, CDR1 is SGHRS, CDR2 YFSETQ. The CDR3 DNA sequence: TGCGCCAGCAGCTTGGCGATATCAGCCAACGGAAACGAGCAGTACTTC. This sequence encodes CASSLAISANGNEQYF. Variable domain in full (rest from reference TRBV5-1 and TRBJ2-7): KAGVTQTPRYLIKTRGQQVTLSCSPISGHRSVSWYQQTPGQGLQFLFEYFSETQRNKGNFPGRFSGRQFSNSRSEMNVSTLELGDSALYLCASSLAISANGNEQYFGPGTRLTVT.

The rearrangement links TRBV5-5 to TRBJ1-6; TRBD1 matches at 8 bases. Germline V CDR1 and CDR2: SGHKS, YYEKEE (reference sequence). This CDR3 region has 16 residues. J was trimmed by 10 bases and V by 0 bases; bases with no gene match: 9. This CDR3 reads CASSLAQGAINSPLHF. The CDR3 DNA follows: TGTGCCAGCAGCTTGGCTCAGGGGGCGATAAACTCACCCCTCCACTTT.

The chain couples TRBV19 to TRBJ1-6; a weak D match, TRBD1 (6 bases). Trimming left V 2 bases short and J 7 bases short, with 12 bases between. The germline gives CDR1 LNHDA, CDR2 SQIVND (reference sequence). The length of the CDR3 is 15 residues. Written as DNA, the CDR3 is TGTGCCAGTAGTATATCCCTTACAGGGAATTCACCCCTCCACTTT. Its translation: CASSISLTGNSPLHF.

This clone was counted a single time. V and J are TRBV9 and TRBJ1-1; D uncertain. Germline loops: CDR1 SGDLS, CDR2 YYNGEE. The CDR3 length is 14 residues. V was trimmed by 0 bases and J by 6 bases, leaving 12 bases between them. The CDR3 here is CASSVGLGKSEAFF. CDR3 sequence (DNA): TGTGCCAGCAGCGTAGGTCTGGGTAAGTCTGAAGCTTTCTTT.